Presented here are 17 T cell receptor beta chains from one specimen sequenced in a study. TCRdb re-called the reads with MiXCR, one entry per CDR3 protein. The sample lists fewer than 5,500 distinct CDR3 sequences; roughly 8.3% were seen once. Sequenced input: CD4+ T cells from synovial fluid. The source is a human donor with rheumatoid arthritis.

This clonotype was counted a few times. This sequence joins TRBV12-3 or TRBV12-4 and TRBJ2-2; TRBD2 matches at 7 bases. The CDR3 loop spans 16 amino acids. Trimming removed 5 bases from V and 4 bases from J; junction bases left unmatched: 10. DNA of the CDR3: TGTGCCAGCAGTGTCCCGGCGGGAGTGGGCACCGGGGAGCTGTTTTTT. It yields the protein CASSVPAGVGTGELFF.

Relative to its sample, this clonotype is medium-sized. The CDR3 region has the DNA TGTGCCAGCAGCCGGACAGGATCAACGGGACAGACCCAGTACTTC. It yields the protein CASSRTGSTGQTQYF. The rearrangement uses TRBV2 and TRBJ2-5; TRBD1 matches at 7 bases. The trim removed 6 bases at V and 6 bases at J, leaving 13 bases unmatched. The CDR3 covers 15 residues. The germline V gene has CDR1 SNHLY and CDR2 FYNNEI. Full variable domain (missing parts from reference TRBV2 and TRBJ2-5): EPEVTQTPSHQVTQMGQEVILRCVPISNHLYFYWYRQILGQKVEFLVSFYNNEISEKSEIFDDQFSVERPDGSNFTLKIRSTKLEDSAMYFCASSRTGSTGQTQYFGPGTRLLVL.

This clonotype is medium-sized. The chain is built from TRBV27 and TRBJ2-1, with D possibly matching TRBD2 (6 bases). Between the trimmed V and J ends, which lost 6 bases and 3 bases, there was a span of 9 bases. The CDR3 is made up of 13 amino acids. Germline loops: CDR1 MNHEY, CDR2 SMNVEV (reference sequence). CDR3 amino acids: CASRRDDYNEQFF. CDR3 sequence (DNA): TGTGCCAGCAGGCGGGACGACTACAATGAGCAGTTCTTC.

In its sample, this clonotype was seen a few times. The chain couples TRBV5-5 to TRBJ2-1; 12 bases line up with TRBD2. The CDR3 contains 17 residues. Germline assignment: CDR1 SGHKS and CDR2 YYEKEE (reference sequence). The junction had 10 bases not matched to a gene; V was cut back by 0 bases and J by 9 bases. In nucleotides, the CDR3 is TGTGCCAGCAGCTTGGCCTCCCCTAGCGGGAGGGCCGGTGAGCAGTTCTTC. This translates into CASSLASPSGRAGEQFF.

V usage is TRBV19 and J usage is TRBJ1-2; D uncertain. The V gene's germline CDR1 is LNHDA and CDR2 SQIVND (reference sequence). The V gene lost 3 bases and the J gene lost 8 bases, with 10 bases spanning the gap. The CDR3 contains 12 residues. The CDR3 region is CASSMEGDGYTF. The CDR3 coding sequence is TGTGCCAGTAGTATGGAAGGAGACGGCTACACCTTC. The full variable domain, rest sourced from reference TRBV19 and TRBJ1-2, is DGGITQSPKYLFRKEGQNVTLSCEQNLNHDAMYWYRQDPGQGLRLIYYSQIVNDFQKGDIAEGYSVSREKKESFPLTVTSAQKNPTAFYLCASSMEGDGYTFGSGTRLTVV.

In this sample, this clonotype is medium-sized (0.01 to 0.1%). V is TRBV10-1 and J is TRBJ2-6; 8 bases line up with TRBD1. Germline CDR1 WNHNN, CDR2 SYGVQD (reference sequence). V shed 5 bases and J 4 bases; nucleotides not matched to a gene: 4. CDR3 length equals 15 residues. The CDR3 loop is CASSQTGAGANVLTF. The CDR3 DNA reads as TGCGCCAGCAGTCAGACAGGGGCCGGGGCCAACGTCCTGACTTTC.

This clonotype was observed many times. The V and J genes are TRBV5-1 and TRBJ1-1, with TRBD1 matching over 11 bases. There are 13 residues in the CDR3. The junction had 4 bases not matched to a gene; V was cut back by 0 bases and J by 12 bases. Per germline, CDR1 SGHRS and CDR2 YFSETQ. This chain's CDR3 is CASSLGGQGVSFF. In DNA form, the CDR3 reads TGCGCCAGCAGCTTGGGGGGACAGGGGGTGTCTTTCTTT.

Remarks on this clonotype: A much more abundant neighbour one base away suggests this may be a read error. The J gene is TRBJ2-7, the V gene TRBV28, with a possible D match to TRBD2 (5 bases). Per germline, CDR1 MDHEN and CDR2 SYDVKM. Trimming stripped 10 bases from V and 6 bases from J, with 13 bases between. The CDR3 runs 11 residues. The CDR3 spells CANRLEGEQYF. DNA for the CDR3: TGTGCCAACAGATTAGAGGGCGAGCAGTACTTC.

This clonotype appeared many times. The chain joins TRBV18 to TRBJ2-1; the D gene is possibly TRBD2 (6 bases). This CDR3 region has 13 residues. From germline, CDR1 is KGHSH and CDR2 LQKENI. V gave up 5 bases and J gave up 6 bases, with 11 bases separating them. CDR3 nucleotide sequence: TGTGCCAGCTCATACACTAGCTTCAATGAGCAGTTCTTC. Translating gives CASSYTSFNEQFF.

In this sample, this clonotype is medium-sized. Here the CDR3 DNA reads TGTGCCAGCGGGTGGAATCTCAAATACGAGCAGTACTTC. Translating it yields CASGWNLKYEQYF. J is TRBJ2-7 and V is TRBV27; D is uncertain. Between the trimmed V and J ends, which lost 8 bases and 4 bases, there was a span of 15 bases. This CDR3 comprises 13 residues. The V gene's germline CDR1 is MNHEY and CDR2 SMNVEV (reference sequence).

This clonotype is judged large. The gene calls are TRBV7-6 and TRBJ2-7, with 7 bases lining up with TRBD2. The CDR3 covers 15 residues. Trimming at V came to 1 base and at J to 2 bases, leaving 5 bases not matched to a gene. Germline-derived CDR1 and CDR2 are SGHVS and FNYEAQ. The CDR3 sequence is CASSLESSGPYEQYF. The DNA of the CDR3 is TGTGCCAGCAGCTTAGAGAGTAGCGGGCCCTACGAGCAGTACTTC.

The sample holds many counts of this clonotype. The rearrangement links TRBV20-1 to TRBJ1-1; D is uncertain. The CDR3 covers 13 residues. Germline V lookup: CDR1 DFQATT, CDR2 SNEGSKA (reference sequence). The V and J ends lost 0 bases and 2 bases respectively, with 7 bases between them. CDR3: CSARDGLNTEAFF. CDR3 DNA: TGCAGTGCTAGAGATGGGCTTAACACTGAAGCTTTCTTT.

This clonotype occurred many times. Here the CDR3 reads CASSTNLLGSGELFF. The CDR3 DNA reads as TGTGCCAGCAGTACCAACCTGCTAGGGTCCGGGGAGCTGTTTTTT. V and J are TRBV12-3 or TRBV12-4 and TRBJ2-2; D is unclear. The V gene lost 5 bases and the J gene lost 6 bases, with 16 bases spanning the gap. There are 15 residues in the CDR3.

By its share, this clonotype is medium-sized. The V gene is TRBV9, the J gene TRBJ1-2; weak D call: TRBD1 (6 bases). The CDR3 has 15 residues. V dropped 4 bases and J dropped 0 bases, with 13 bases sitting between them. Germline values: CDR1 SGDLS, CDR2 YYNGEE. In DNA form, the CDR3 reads TGTGCCAGCAGCCCGACAGGCCGCACTAACTATGGCTACACCTTC. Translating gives CASSPTGRTNYGYTF.

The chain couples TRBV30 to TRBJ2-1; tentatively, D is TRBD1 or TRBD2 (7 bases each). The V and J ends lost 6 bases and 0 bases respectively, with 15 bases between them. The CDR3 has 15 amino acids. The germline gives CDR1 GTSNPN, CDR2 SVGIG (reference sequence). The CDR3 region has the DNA TGTGCCTGCCCAGGGGGGGGGAGCTCCTACAATGAGCAGTTCTTC. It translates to CACPGGGSSYNEQFF.

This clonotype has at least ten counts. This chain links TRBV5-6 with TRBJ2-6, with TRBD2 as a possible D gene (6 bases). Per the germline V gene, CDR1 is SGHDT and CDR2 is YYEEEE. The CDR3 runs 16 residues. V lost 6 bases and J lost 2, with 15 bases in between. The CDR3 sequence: CASIPLGGAGANVLTF. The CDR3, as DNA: TGTGCCAGCATCCCCTTGGGGGGTGCTGGGGCCAACGTCCTGACTTTC.

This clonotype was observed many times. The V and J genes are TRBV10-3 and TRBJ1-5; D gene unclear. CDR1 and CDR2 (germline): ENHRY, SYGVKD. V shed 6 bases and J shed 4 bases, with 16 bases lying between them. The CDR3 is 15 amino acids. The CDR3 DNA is TGTGCCATCAGCCCTCACGGCACGGAAAATCAGCCCCAGCATTTT. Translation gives CAISPHGTENQPQHF.